Shown below are 25 T cell receptor beta chains from a single sample sequenced in a study of cytomegalovirus exposure and HLA in healthy donors. The PCR made use of 60 Vbeta and 13 Jbeta primers. Sequencing used immunoSEQ multiplex PCR; TCRdb keeps in-frame clones, though not all of them. Seen here are some 190,000 clones, over 80% observed once, and the top ten hold roughly 1.4%. Sequencing was done on a sample of PBMCs. Receptors originate from a girl between 5 and 17 years old in good health and CMV-seropositive.

The chain employs TRBV5-6 and TRBJ1-2, with D uncertain. V lost 3 bases and J 5 bases, leaving 14 bases between the germline ends. The germline CDR1 and CDR2 sequences are SGHDT and YYEEEE. This CDR3 contains 14 residues. The CDR3 is CASSSPGRPYGYTF. CDR3 DNA sequence: TGTGCCAGCAGCTCCCCGGGGAGGCCGTATGGCTACACCTTC.

This clone was counted only a few times. This sequence joins TRBV19 and TRBJ2-6; no firm D call. The ends were cut back, 5 bases at V and 0 bases at J, with 5 bases in the middle. This CDR3 spans 14 amino acids. CDR1 LNHDA and CDR2 SQIVND come from the germline V gene (reference sequence). DNA for the CDR3: TGTGCCAGTAGTCCTGTCTCTGGGGCCAACGTCCTGACTTTC. It translates to CASSPVSGANVLTF.

This clone was observed once. This CDR3 is also generated by other DNA sequences in the sample. CDR3 residues: CASSPAGGPSYEQYF. CDR3 nucleotide sequence: TGTGCCAGCTCACCGGCGGGAGGGCCCTCCTACGAGCAGTACTTC. The chain couples TRBV18 to TRBJ2-7, with TRBD2 identical over 9 bases. V shed 3 bases and J 0 bases; nucleotides not matched to a gene: 3. Looked up from germline, CDR1 is KGHSH and CDR2 is LQKENI. The CDR3 is 15 amino acids.

With regard to this clone: The junction departs from the called germline gene at one end, perhaps through a read error. The chain carries TRBV7-9 and TRBJ1-2; D is uncertain. The CDR3 is 12 amino acids. CDR1 is SEHNR and CDR2 is FQNEAQ in the germline V gene (reference sequence). CDR3 sequence reads: CSSSLSDYGYTF. The CDR3 DNA follows: TGTTCCAGCAGCCTCTCGGACTACGGCTACACCTTC.

V usage is TRBV18 and J usage is TRBJ2-5; a weak D match, TRBD2 (6 bases). The CDR3 has 17 residues. Trimming left V 3 bases short and J 1 base short, with 18 bases between. Germline CDR1 and CDR2: KGHSH and LQKENI. This CDR3 reads CASSPRWEGGIQETQYF. CDR3 DNA: TGTGCCAGCTCACCCCGATGGGAAGGCGGGATCCAAGAGACCCAGTACTTC.

The chain links TRBV4-1 to TRBJ2-1; possible D gene TRBD2, 5 bases. V shed 3 bases and J shed 2 bases, with 11 bases lying between them. Germline values: CDR1 MGHRA, CDR2 YSYEKL. The CDR3 contains 15 residues. CDR3 in DNA: TGCGCCAGCAGCCAGCTGGTCGGGGCCTACAATGAGCAGTTCTTC. It codes for CASSQLVGAYNEQFF.

The chain recombines TRBV5-1 with TRBJ2-7; 15 bases are shared with TRBD2. Germline CDR1 and CDR2: SGHRS and YFSETQ. This CDR3 is built from 17 residues. The J segment lost 5 bases and the V segment lost 0 bases, leaving 6 bases of the junction unmatched. The CDR3 region is CASSLGGLAGGPHEQYF. The CDR3, as DNA: TGCGCCAGCAGCTTGGGAGGACTAGCGGGAGGGCCCCACGAGCAGTACTTC.

This clone was seen a single time. The chain joins TRBV6-5 to TRBJ1-1, with D possibly TRBD1 on 6 matching bases. Between the trimmed V and J ends, which lost 0 bases and 7 bases, there was a span of 9 bases. This CDR3 has 13 amino acids. Germline assignment: CDR1 MNHEY and CDR2 SVGAGI. The chain's CDR3 is CASSYSIRGEAFF. The CDR3 coding sequence is TGTGCCAGCAGTTACTCGATCAGGGGTGAAGCTTTCTTT.

The table lists this clone with a count of one. The chain recombines TRBV4-3 with TRBJ1-1; a possible D gene is TRBD1 (5 bases). Looked up from germline, CDR1 is LGHNA and CDR2 is YSLEER. CDR3 length: 17 amino acids. V was shortened by 1 base and J by 0 bases, with 15 bases between the two germline ends. CDR3 bases: TGCGCCAGCAGCCAAGGGGAGGCGGCAGGGATGAACACTGAAGCTTTCTTT. It is translated as CASSQGEAAGMNTEAFF.

The chain is built from TRBV5-1 and TRBJ1-2, with 12 bases that match TRBD1. Germline V CDR1 and CDR2: SGHRS, YFSETQ. This CDR3 has 15 residues. The V segment lost 0 bases and the J segment 8 bases; nucleotides outside the gene matches: 5. CDR3 amino acids: CASSLVGQGARGYTF. The DNA for the CDR3 is TGCGCCAGCAGCTTGGTGGGACAGGGGGCGCGAGGCTACACCTTC.

The chain carries TRBV7-3 and TRBJ2-3; 13 nucleotides match TRBD2. J was trimmed by 4 bases and V by 5 bases; bases with no gene match: 6. The germline V gene has CDR1 SGHTA and CDR2 FQGTGA. The CDR3 covers 16 residues. DNA of the CDR3: TGTGCCAGCAGCCGCATTGGACTAGCGGGAGCAGATACGCAGTATTTT. This encodes CASSRIGLAGADTQYF.

The chain links TRBV9 to TRBJ1-2; a weak D match, TRBD1 (5 bases). The V gene lost 3 bases and the J gene lost 7 bases, with 10 bases spanning the gap. The length of the CDR3 is 12 residues. Germline CDR1 and CDR2: SGDLS and YYNGEE. CDR3 nucleotides: TGTGCCAGCAGCGCGCGGCAGGGTGGCTACACCTTC. Its translation is CASSARQGGYTF.

The gene calls are TRBV30 and TRBJ1-2; possible D gene TRBD1, 6 bases. CDR3 length equals 13 residues. Germline assignment: CDR1 GTSNPN and CDR2 SVGIG (reference sequence). With 7 bases removed from V and 2 bases from J, the gap between germline ends came to 14 bases. This CDR3 is CASRKQGNYGYTF. Written as DNA, the CDR3 is TGTGCCTCACGAAAGCAGGGGAACTATGGCTACACCTTC. The whole variable domain, remainder taken from reference TRBV30 and TRBJ1-2, is SQTIHQWPATLVQPVGSPLSLECTVEGTSNPNLYWYRQAAGRGLQLLFYSVGIGQISSEVPQNLSASRPQDRQFILSSKKLLLSDSGFYLCASRKQGNYGYTFGSGTRLTVV.

J is TRBJ1-2 and V is TRBV4-3; 8 positions match TRBD1. The J segment lost 6 bases and the V segment lost 0 bases, leaving 3 bases of the junction unmatched. Germline loops: CDR1 LGHNA, CDR2 YSLEER. The length of the CDR3 is 14 residues. CDR3 region: CASSQDRGRDGYTF. The CDR3 bases are TGCGCCAGCAGCCAAGACAGGGGGCGCGATGGCTACACCTTC.

On this clone itself: This specimen includes other DNA sequences encoding the same CDR3. The chain combines TRBV2 with TRBJ2-7; D uncertain. The CDR3 consists of 13 residues. Trimming left V 0 bases short and J 2 bases short, with 5 bases between. Germline V gene data show CDR1 as SNHLY and CDR2 as FYNNEI. The CDR3 is CASSEASTYEQYF. In nucleotides, the CDR3 is TGTGCCAGCAGTGAAGCTTCAACCTACGAGCAGTACTTC.

This rearrangement joins TRBV9 to TRBJ2-1; 7 nucleotides agree with TRBD2. The length of the CDR3 is 16 residues. Germline loops: CDR1 SGDLS, CDR2 YYNGEE. V dropped 1 base and J dropped 4; count of bases not matched to a gene: 8. CDR3 nucleotides: TGTGCCAGCAGCGTACCAGTAGCGGGTGGGTACAATGAGCAGTTCTTC. Amino acids: CASSVPVAGGYNEQFF. Using reference TRBV9 and TRBJ2-1 for the parts outside the CDR3, the full variable domain is DSGVTQTPKHLITATGQRVTLRCSPRSGDLSVYWYQQSLDQGLQFLIQYYNGEERAKGNILERFSAQQFPDLHSELNLSSLELGDSALYFCASSVPVAGGYNEQFFGPGTRLTVL.

The V gene is TRBV18, the J gene TRBJ1-4, with no clear D. Between the trimmed V and J ends, which lost 6 bases and 10 bases, there was a span of 21 bases. The CDR3 has 15 amino acids. Germline CDR1 KGHSH, CDR2 LQKENI. As DNA, the CDR3 is TGTGCCAGCTCGTCCATGCGGGATCTGGGCCGAAAACTGTTTTTT. Translating gives CASSSMRDLGRKLFF.

The rearrangement uses TRBV7-9 and TRBJ2-3, with TRBD2 identical over 10 bases. Germline-derived CDR1 and CDR2 are SEHNR and FQNEAQ (reference sequence). Trimming at V came to 1 base and at J to 4 bases, leaving 14 bases not matched to a gene. The CDR3 totals 19 residues. The CDR3 here is CASSLERGPSGRGSDTQYF. DNA for the CDR3: TGTGCCAGCAGCTTAGAAAGGGGCCCCAGCGGGAGGGGTTCAGATACGCAGTATTTT.

The chain couples TRBV11-3 to TRBJ2-3, with D tentatively TRBD2 (6 bases). This CDR3 has 15 residues. Trimming removed 5 bases at V and 4 bases at J, with 16 bases between. Germline lookup yields CDR1 SGHNT and CDR2 YENEEA. The CDR3 bases are TGTGCCAGCAGCGATTGGAGGGCCCCTGCAGATACGCAGTATTTT. Encoded protein: CASSDWRAPADTQYF.

This chain joins TRBV7-9 and TRBJ1-5; TRBD1 aligns across 7 bases. The germline gives CDR1 SEHNR, CDR2 FQNEAQ (reference sequence). V was clipped by 10 bases and J by 5 bases; unmatched bases: 14. CDR3 length: 15 residues. CDR3 sequence reads: CATTTGTAFDQPQHF. The DNA for the CDR3 is TGTGCCACCACTACCGGGACAGCCTTTGATCAGCCCCAGCATTTT.

The genes are TRBV5-1 and TRBJ1-2; D gene ambiguous. The length of the CDR3 is 13 residues. CDR1 is SGHRS, CDR2 YFSETQ, per germline. V was trimmed by 7 bases and J by 1 base, leaving 11 bases between them. The CDR3 spells CASAGPLNYGYTF. DNA of the CDR3: TGCGCCAGCGCGGGCCCGCTTAACTATGGCTACACCTTC.

CDR3: CASSVSVDNQPQHF. The CDR3 DNA follows: TGTGCCAGCAGTGTCAGTGTTGATAATCAGCCCCAGCATTTT. The rearrangement links TRBV25-1 to TRBJ1-5; D is unclear. Germline values: CDR1 MGHDK, CDR2 SYGVNS. The CDR3 has 14 residues. V lost 4 bases, J lost 4 bases, and 11 bases lay in between.

The V and J genes are TRBV7-9 and TRBJ2-5; D ambiguous. From germline, CDR1 is SEHNR and CDR2 FQNEAQ (reference sequence). Trimming stripped 4 bases from V and 0 bases from J, with 9 bases between. The CDR3 is 14 residues long. CDR3: CASSSDTDQETQYF. As DNA, the CDR3 is TGTGCCAGCAGCTCTGACACCGACCAAGAGACCCAGTACTTC.

The CDR3 is CASSLGQRTGLTGNTIYF. CDR3 nucleotides: TGTGCCAGCAGCCTCGGACAAAGGACAGGGCTCACTGGAAACACCATATATTTT. The chain combines TRBV4-2 with TRBJ1-3; 8 nucleotides match TRBD1. Trimming removed 4 bases from V and 2 bases from J; junction bases left unmatched: 13. From germline, CDR1 is LGHNA and CDR2 YNFKEQ. The CDR3 contains 18 residues.

J is TRBJ1-1 and V is TRBV19, with 8 bases aligning to TRBD1. Germline V gives CDR1 LNHDA, CDR2 SQIVND (reference sequence). Trimming cost V 6 bases and J 6 bases; bases outside gene matches: 9. This CDR3 contains 14 residues. CDR3 protein: CASSKGQAYAEAFF. CDR3 DNA sequence: TGTGCCAGTAGCAAGGGACAGGCCTATGCTGAAGCTTTCTTT.